The present T cell receptor beta chain was sequenced within a study of OX40 agonist ivuxolimab in advanced cancers. Turning to the study itself: Participants could have had prior anti-PD-1, anti-PD-L1 or anti-CTLA-4 therapy, and approximately 37% had some. Study-wide points: Expansion of clones was among the lowest in partial responders at 0.1-3.0 mg/kg. Expanded clones were, on average, more numerous in CD8+ T cells than in CD4+. A proportion of nonresponders additionally exhibited low normalized T-cell clonal expansion.

This clone has a single count. Its cognate antigen is unknown. V gave up 4 bases and J gave up 0 bases; unmatched junction bases: 7. The CDR3 has 16 residues. CDR1 is SGHRS, CDR2 YFSETQ, per germline. Produced via immunoSEQ multiplex PCR; TCRdb's table is partial and in-frame only. The table lists approximately 89,000 clones, around 90% of them singletons, with approximately 0.7% in the top ten. The J gene is TRBJ2-1, the V gene TRBV5-1; 7 bases align to TRBD1. The receptor was isolated from an adult with an advanced solid tumor such as melanoma, head and neck, liver or kidney cancer. Material: CD4+ or CD8+ T cells sorted from blood, obtained in a trial of the OX40 agonist ivuxolimab. The CDR3 coding sequence is TGCGCCAGCAGCCGACAGGGCCCCAGCTCCTACAATGAGCAGTTCTTC. Translation: CASSRQGPSSYNEQFF.